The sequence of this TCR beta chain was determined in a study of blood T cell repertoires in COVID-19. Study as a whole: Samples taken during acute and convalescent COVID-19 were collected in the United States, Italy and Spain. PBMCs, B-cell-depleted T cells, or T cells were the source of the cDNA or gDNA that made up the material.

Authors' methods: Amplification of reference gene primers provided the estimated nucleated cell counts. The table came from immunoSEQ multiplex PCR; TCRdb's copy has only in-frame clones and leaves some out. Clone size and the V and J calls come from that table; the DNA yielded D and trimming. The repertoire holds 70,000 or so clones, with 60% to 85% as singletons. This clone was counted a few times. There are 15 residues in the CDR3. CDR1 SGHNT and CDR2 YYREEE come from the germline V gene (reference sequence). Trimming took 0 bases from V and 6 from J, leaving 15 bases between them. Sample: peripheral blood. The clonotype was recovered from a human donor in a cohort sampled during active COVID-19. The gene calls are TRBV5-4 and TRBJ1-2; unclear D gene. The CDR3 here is CASSLASAAGHGYTF. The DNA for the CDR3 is TGTGCCAGCAGCTTGGCCAGCGCAGCGGGCCATGGCTACACCTTC.